This T cell receptor (beta chain) was found in a study of shared clonotypes between healthy human individuals. Study-level information: CD4 naive and CD4 memory each took three plates per donor, while CD8 naive took two and CD8 memory one. Notes on the study in general: On the whole, naive subsets had larger estimated richness than memory subsets had. Four donors held roughly 5% of naive CD4 clonotypes in common.

Every subset had its genomic DNA shared out evenly among several immunoSEQ plates. The repertoire was sequenced with immunoSEQ multiplex PCR; TCRdb's copy has only in-frame clones and lacks some. Among hundreds of thousands of clones listed, roughly 95% were seen once. Naive CD8 cells, CD45RO-negative and positively selected for CCR7, excluded terminally differentiated effector memory CD45RA+ cells. The length of the CDR3 is 12 residues. The V end was cut by 4 bases, the J end by 4 bases, with 6 bases between. Germline lookup yields CDR1 SGHDT and CDR2 YYEEEE. Regarding this clone: Its cognate antigen is unknown.

Sequencing used naive CD8+ T cells sorted from blood. The chain carries TRBV5-6 and TRBJ2-1; D is unresolved. The sequence was obtained from a woman aged 30 to 39 in good health. CDR3 nucleotides: TGTGCCAGCAGCGGATTATACAATGAGCAGTTCTTC. Amino acid sequence: CASSGLYNEQFF.